This TCR beta chain comes out of a study of blood T cells in healthy people across ages. The authors ran a second PCR of about 6 to 11 cycles using a sample-barcoded 5' primer and a J-beta primer mix. TCRdb used MiXCR to reprocess the 5' RACE reads, holding one entry per CDR3 protein. The data contain about 540,000 distinct CDR3 sequences, around 24% of them singletons. This clonotype has a handful of counts. Each individual donor underwent a draw of approximately 10 milliliters of peripheral blood. The V and J ends lost 5 bases and 1 base, in that order; junction bases with no gene match: 10. CDR1 is SNHLY and CDR2 is FYNNEI in the germline V gene. This CDR3 is 16 amino acids long. This sample also belongs to another study, concerning T cells of mothers and their children.

V is TRBV2 and J is TRBJ2-7; 8 bases are shared with TRBD2. This TCR was sampled from a boy between 5 and 17 years old in good health. The sample comprised blood. CDR3 DNA: TGTGCCAGCAGTTCTAGCGGGCGTGGGAGGTCCTACGAGCAGTACTTC. It yields the protein CASSSSGRGRSYEQYF.